This T cell receptor beta chain was found in a study of a mutant IDH1 vaccine in newly diagnosed glioma. About the research overall: Treated patients comprised around 60% males and 37.5% females, mean age about 44 years. Radiotherapy, temozolomide, or both had been given previously, and both were given to most.

Only in-frame clones appear in the TCRdb table, and some are missing; sequencing was by immunoSEQ multiplex PCR. Among 30,000 to 40,000 clones listed, around 80% were seen once. V lost 0 bases and J lost 5; bases outside the gene matches: 3. The CDR3 has 15 amino acids. Germline CDR1 reads MGHRA; CDR2 reads YSYEKL. Notes on this clone: What it binds is not known.

Time point specified: baseline, week 1 (first vaccination visit). Treatment denoted: pre-vaccination baseline after standard-of-care therapy. Donors had new IDH1-mutant astrocytomas of WHO grade 3 or 4 (ATRX-lost). Study results and caveats: Seemingly, pseudoprogression had no relation to changes in the top peripheral T cell clonotypes.

The sequencing here drew on PBMCs, taken from a glioma patient treated with radiotherapy, temozolomide or both. The sequence was collected from a middle-aged man with glioma. Some clones in this sample may be carry-over from other donors' samples. J is TRBJ2-5 and V is TRBV4-1; 10 nucleotides agree with TRBD1. Here the CDR3 reads CASSQDWTGGETQYF. The CDR3 DNA follows: TGCGCCAGCAGCCAAGACTGGACAGGGGGGGAGACCCAGTACTTC.